This TCR beta chain was recorded in a study of blood T cells in healthy people across ages (dated by TCRdb to between 2014 and 2016). Context from the whole study: In model experiments, roughly one uniquely barcoded TCR beta cDNA molecule per two T cells was captured by template switching. To track age-related changes in TCR beta repertoire diversity, the study relied on deep sequencing normalized with unique cDNA molecular identifiers. The donors were divided into four age groups: young (average around 15 years), middle-aged (approximately 41), aged (about 62) and long-lived (about 84). To avoid experimental bias, donors of different ages were distributed randomly across sequencing lanes. For two donors (one aged 18 to 30 and one aged 80 or older), the study analyzed two additional independent replicas of 1 million unique cDNA reads from the same blood draw. The full study reports these points: Observed TCR beta diversity correlated strongly with the percentage of naive T cells measured by flow cytometry. Estimates of total diversity from one million sequenced T cells were regarded as lower bounds and underestimates. Compared with the aged group, more naive CD4+ T cells, fewer expanded clones and increased TCR diversity were shown by the long-lived group, suggesting age selection. Because the CMV infection status of the donors was unknown, age-related changes in expanded clonotypes may potentially have been confounded. Observed TCR beta diversity per million T cells fell roughly linearly with age, and a significant reduction was already apparent by age roughly 40. Since profiling was done on bulk unsorted PBMCs, naive and antigen-experienced compartments could not be conclusively compared.

Systemically healthy Caucasian individuals from Russia, around 39 in total and aged about 6 to 90 years, were included as donors. Ten milliliters of peripheral blood were drawn from each donor into EDTA-treated Vacutainer tubes. Ficoll-Paque density-gradient centrifugation was used to isolate PBMCs, with at least 6.5 million obtained per sample. Total RNA, at least 6 micrograms per sample, was extracted from PBMCs with Trizol reagent. For every donor, an aliquot of PBMCs went through flow cytometry to measure the percentages of naive CD45RAhigh/CD27high T cells. Libraries were made using 5' RACE. The data were produced on an Illumina HiSeq 2500. A second PCR of roughly 7 to 11 cycles was performed with a sample-barcoded 5' primer and a J-beta primer mix. Each TCR beta cDNA molecule received a unique molecular identifier from a template-switch 5' adaptor carrying 12 random nucleotides. Each sample yielded at least 2.5 million CDR3-containing paired-end reads. All of the RNA was converted into first-strand cDNA using the Mint cDNA synthesis kit, with a TRBC-specific oligonucleotide serving as the primer. Following uracil-DNA glycosylase treatment, a first 18-cycle PCR with universal primers M1SS and BC2_uni_R was performed on all cDNA. Regarding the original processing steps: For normalization, 1 million high-quality reads, each with a distinct molecular identifier, were randomly selected from each sample. Instead of being binned into consensus sequences, reads with shared molecular identifiers were discarded. MiTCR, with a Q25 quality threshold and the strictest error-elimination algorithm, was used for CDR3 identification, clonotype clustering and error correction. Lower-bound total TCR beta diversity was estimated with a nonparametric unseen species model using Euler transformation. The public reads were run again by TCRdb, first through fastp at Q25 and then through MiXCR, and only productive beta chains were kept. Rows with one shared CDR3 protein collapse into an entry with the most common genes and DNA. None of the V and J calls come from the authors' own analysis; TCRdb made them. This sample gives approximately 850,000 distinct CDR3 sequences in total; nearly 60% of them show up just once. Jointly, the top ten make up approximately 20% of the sample.

Regarding this clonotype: Its antigen target is currently unknown. No base-level quality is on record; no much larger clone is a single base apart.

Between the V and J ends, shortened by 5 bases and 8 bases respectively, the junction contains 20 bases. In the germline V gene, CDR1 corresponds to SGHTA and CDR2 to FQGNSA. The CDR3 contains 15 residues, cysteine and phenylalanine counted. Just the 45-base CDR3 DNA is kept, in frame starting at base 1. The chain is encoded by TRBV7-2 joined to TRBJ2-3; possibly the D gene is TRBD2, per 6 matching bases. Specimen: blood. The receptor was derived from a man aged 25-45 years in good health. The bases read TGTGCCAGCAGCAAGGGACTGCTCCGGAGTGGTACGCAGTATTTT. The encoded protein is CASSKGLLRSGTQYF.